These 4 T cell receptor beta chains share one sample of origin, sequenced in a study of control samples from healthy donors and cancer patients. Clones were read by immunoSEQ multiplex PCR, and TCRdb kept only the in-frame ones, dropping some. The sample has more than 85,000 clones; around nine tenths are singletons. The sequenced material came from blood. The receptors originated from a human donor in good health. The donor label of this sample is uncertain.

The V gene is TRBV5-1, the J gene TRBJ1-4; D possibly corresponds to TRBD1 (5 bases). V shed 4 bases and J shed 0 bases, with 10 bases lying between them. The CDR3 totals 15 residues. Germline assignment: CDR1 SGHRS and CDR2 YFSETQ. CDR3 region: CASSPDSATNEKLFF. CDR3 DNA sequence: TGCGCCAGCAGCCCAGACAGTGCAACTAATGAAAAACTGTTTTTT.

The chain carries TRBV19 and TRBJ1-5, with no clear D. Deletions cut 4 bases from V and 1 base from J, with 5 bases between. CDR1 LNHDA and CDR2 SQIVND come from the germline V gene (reference sequence). The CDR3 is 13 residues long. In nucleotides, the CDR3 is TGTGCCAGTAGTACGCAGAGCAATCAGCCCCAGCATTTT. Protein sequence: CASSTQSNQPQHF.

The chain uses TRBV5-1 and TRBJ1-4, with D hard to call. The CDR3 extends over 15 amino acids. Trimming pared 0 bases from V and 0 bases from J, leaving 6 bases between. CDR1 and CDR2 (germline): SGHRS, YFSETQ. The CDR3, as DNA: TGCGCCAGCAGCTTGGCGGGCTCAACTAATGAAAAACTGTTTTTT. This translates into CASSLAGSTNEKLFF. Full variable domain (rest looked up from reference TRBV5-1 and TRBJ1-4): KAGVTQTPRYLIKTRGQQVTLSCSPISGHRSVSWYQQTPGQGLQFLFEYFSETQRNKGNFPGRFSGRQFSNSRSEMNVSTLELGDSALYLCASSLAGSTNEKLFFGSGTQLSVL.

V usage is TRBV19 and J usage is TRBJ2-2, with 11 bases identical to TRBD1. The germline CDR1 and CDR2 sequences are LNHDA and SQIVND (reference sequence). Germline trimming cut 7 bases from V and 4 bases from J; bases unmatched to any gene: 5. The CDR3 extends over 15 amino acids. The CDR3 bases are TGTGCCAGTACCGGGACAGGGGGTTTCACCGGGGAGCTGTTTTTT. Protein product: CASTGTGGFTGELFF.